This is a list of T cell receptor beta chains from one sample in a study of patients and donors after allogeneic stem cell transplantation. Each CDR3 protein gets one entry after TCRdb re-called the RT-PCR reads with MiXCR. The sample has 50,000 to 60,000 distinct CDR3 sequences; about 14% are singletons. Input material: blood, either unsorted or a sorted T cell fraction (not recorded which). Receptor source: a human donor who was either an allogeneic HSCT recipient or a stem cell or donor lymphocyte infusion donor (not recorded which). It is not recorded whose cells these are; they may come from a transplant donor. CDR3s include the opening cysteine and the closing phenylalanine or tryptophan. D genes are given only for firm matches. The size field is filled for only some rows; it gives once, few, many or a size class.

TGCAGTGCTAGAGATCTTACACCCCTCGGCTACACCTTC	CSARDLTPLGYTF	TRBV20-1	.	TRBJ1-2	many
TGCGCCAGCAGCTTGCTAGAGAAGCCGTATGGCTACACCTTC	CASSLLEKPYGYTF	TRBV5-1	.	TRBJ1-2	many
TGTGCCAGCACCTTTAGCGGGCCCTCCTACAATGAGCAGTTCTTC	CASTFSGPSYNEQFF	TRBV25-1	TRBD2	TRBJ2-1	few
TGTGCCAGCAGCTTGGTGCTCATTGGGACAGGGTACTATGAGCAGTTCTTC	CASSLVLIGTGYYEQFF	TRBV5-5	TRBD1	TRBJ2-1	few
TGTGCCAGCAGTTTATCGAAGGGATCTGAAGCTTTCTTT	CASSLSKGSEAFF	TRBV27	.	TRBJ1-1	many
TGTGCCAGCAGCTTAGCGACTAGCGGACAAGAGACCCAGTACTTC	CASSLATSGQETQYF	TRBV7-9	TRBD2	TRBJ2-5	few
TGTGCCAGCAGCTTAGACCGAGACCACTACAATGAGCAGTTCTTC	CASSLDRDHYNEQFF	TRBV7-9	.	TRBJ2-1	.
TGCAGTGCCGATACAGGGAGAGTCGACTCACCCCTCCACTTT	CSADTGRVDSPLHF	TRBV20-1	.	TRBJ1-6	many
TGTGCCAGCAGTTATACAGCGGTTACTAGCACAGATACGCAGTATTTT	CASSYTAVTSTDTQYF	TRBV6-6	.	TRBJ2-3	few
TGCGCCAGCAGCCAAGAACTGAAGACAGGGCGGGGCTACACCTTC	CASSQELKTGRGYTF	TRBV4-1	TRBD1	TRBJ1-2	many
TGTGCCAGCAGCTTAGAGCACAGGGTGCAGACCCAGTACTTC	CASSLEHRVQTQYF	TRBV11-2	.	TRBJ2-5	few
TGTGCCAGCAGCCATAGGACAGGAGAGGGGAGACCGGCGCAGTTCTTC	CASSHRTGEGRPAQFF	TRBV14	TRBD1	TRBJ2-1	.
TGTGCCAGCAGTTACTTTGGACAGGGTGTGAATGAGCAGTTCTTC	CASSYFGQGVNEQFF	TRBV6-5	TRBD1	TRBJ2-1	few
TGTGCCAGCAGTTTAATTGACCGGAGGGAGCTGTTTTTT	CASSLIDRRELFF	TRBV27	.	TRBJ2-2	few
TGTGCCAGCAGCCAAGAGTGGTCAGCTCAGGGGACAACCTACGAGCAGTACTTC	CASSQEWSAQGTTYEQYF	TRBV4-2	.	TRBJ2-7	.
TGTGCCAGCAGCTCCCCTGGGGAGACCCAGTACTTC	CASSSPGETQYF	TRBV7-2	.	TRBJ2-5	few
TGCAGCGTTGAACGAACGGACAGCTACGAGCAGTACTTC	CSVERTDSYEQYF	TRBV29-1	.	TRBJ2-7	few
TGTGCCAGCTCACCAGACAGGGAGAGCAATCAGCCCCAGCATTTT	CASSPDRESNQPQHF	TRBV18	TRBD1	TRBJ1-5	.
TGCGCCAGCAGCCCTGGGACTAGCGGGAGCGAACTTCTCTACAATGAGCAGTTCTTC	CASSPGTSGSELLYNEQFF	TRBV5-1	TRBD2	TRBJ2-1	few
TGTGCCAGCAGTGAAGGGAGGCACCATAATGAAAAACTGTTTTTT	CASSEGRHHNEKLFF	TRBV2	.	TRBJ1-4	.
TGCAGCGTAGATAATACAGGGGGCGTCTATGGCTACACCTTC	CSVDNTGGVYGYTF	TRBV29-1	TRBD1	TRBJ1-2	many
TGTGCCAGCAACGGCGATTTCTACAATGAGCAGTTCTTC	CASNGDFYNEQFF	TRBV14	.	TRBJ2-1	.
TGTGCCAGCAGTTCCATCGACAGGGGGAACACTGAAGCTTTCTTT	CASSSIDRGNTEAFF	TRBV12-3/TRBV12-4	TRBD1	TRBJ1-1	many
TGTGCCAGCAGTCATCAAAATCAGCCCCAGCATTTT	CASSHQNQPQHF	TRBV12-3/TRBV12-4	.	TRBJ1-5	many
TGTGCCAGCAGTTTTTTAGACAATGAGCAGTTCTTC	CASSFLDNEQFF	TRBV27	.	TRBJ2-1	many
TGTGCCAGCAGCTTTGACCGCTGGGAGCAGTTCTTC	CASSFDRWEQFF	TRBV11-3	.	TRBJ2-1	.
TGTGCCAGTACCAGTCCCGGGACTCCTTCTCGTCGGAACACCATATATTTT	CASTSPGTPSRRNTIYF	TRBV19	.	TRBJ1-3	many
TGTGCCAGCACTTTCTACCCTACAGGGAACTATGGCTACACCTTC	CASTFYPTGNYGYTF	TRBV27	.	TRBJ1-2	once
TGTGCCAGCAGTTTCGGTTTAACAGCCCCCTACGAGCAGTACTTC	CASSFGLTAPYEQYF	TRBV27	.	TRBJ2-7	few
TGTGCCAGCAGCTTGAGGGGGCTATCTCGCTACGAGCAGTACTTC	CASSLRGLSRYEQYF	TRBV5-5	TRBD1	TRBJ2-7	.
TGTGCCATCAGCCCGGCCCAGGCGGGGGGCTACACTGAAGCTTTCTTT	CAISPAQAGGYTEAFF	TRBV10-3	.	TRBJ1-1	.
TGTGCCAGCAGTTTACTAAACCGGGGGAACGAGCAGTACTTC	CASSLLNRGNEQYF	TRBV27	.	TRBJ2-7	many
TGTGCCAGCCCTGACAGGGGCTTCGGTGGAAACACCATATATTTT	CASPDRGFGGNTIYF	TRBV2	TRBD1	TRBJ1-3	.
TGTGCCAGCAGCGGGGCCGGGACTCCTCTAGATACGCAGTATTTT	CASSGAGTPLDTQYF	TRBV5-6	.	TRBJ2-3	few
TGTGCCAGCAGCGAGACAGGGGCTTCCACAGATACGCAGTATTTT	CASSETGASTDTQYF	TRBV7-9	TRBD1	TRBJ2-3	.
TGTGCCAGCAGCTTCCCAGGGGGGGGCACTGAAGCTTTCTTT	CASSFPGGGTEAFF	TRBV5-6	TRBD1	TRBJ1-1	.
TGTGCCACCAGTGTCGGGGGACAGAACACTGAAGCTTTCTTT	CATSVGGQNTEAFF	TRBV24-1	.	TRBJ1-1	.
TGTGCTAGCAGCTTAAGTAGGGGCCTGGGGATCGACGGGGAGCTGTTTTTT	CASSLSRGLGIDGELFF	TRBV7-7	.	TRBJ2-2	few
TGTGCCAGCACCACCAAGTATAAGACATCGAGCTCCTACGAGCAGTACTTC	CASTTKYKTSSSYEQYF	TRBV14	.	TRBJ2-7	.
TGTGCCAGCAGTCTTAAAAGGAAGAACACTGAAGCTTTCTTT	CASSLKRKNTEAFF	TRBV27	.	TRBJ1-1	many
TGTGCCAGCTCACCACAGACAGGGGTAAATAATCAGCCCCAGCATTTT	CASSPQTGVNNQPQHF	TRBV18	TRBD1	TRBJ1-5	many
TGTGCCAGCAGCCAAGATCCGGACAGGAGTTACAATGAGCAGTTCTTC	CASSQDPDRSYNEQFF	TRBV3-1	TRBD1	TRBJ2-1	few
TGTGCCAGCAGTTACTCCGGACAGCAGGTCACTGAAGCTTTCTTT	CASSYSGQQVTEAFF	TRBV6-6	.	TRBJ1-1	many
TGTGCCAGCAGCCAAGTTATGGGCCGAGGAAGTTCTTACTATGGCTACACCTTC	CASSQVMGRGSSYYGYTF	TRBV3-1	.	TRBJ1-2	many
TGTGCCAGCAGCTTGGACGTTACAGGGAAGGTCGATCAGCCCCAGCATTTT	CASSLDVTGKVDQPQHF	TRBV28	.	TRBJ1-5	.
TGTGCCAACACCCGGGGACTAGCGGGAGAAGGGAACATTCAGTACTTC	CANTRGLAGEGNIQYF	TRBV6-6	TRBD2	TRBJ2-4	.
TGTGCCATCAGTGACCCGGGGACGAACAACAATGAGCAGTTCTTC	CAISDPGTNNNEQFF	TRBV10-3	.	TRBJ2-1	few
TGCAGTGCTAGTCCGACTCCCTACAACGAGCAGTACTTC	CSASPTPYNEQYF	TRBV20-1	.	TRBJ2-7	many
TGTGCCAGCGGAGAAACAGGGGGCGTTAACACTGAAGCTTTCTTT	CASGETGGVNTEAFF	TRBV7-9	TRBD1	TRBJ1-1	medium-sized
TGTGCCAGCAGCCAAGACGGGGACTCCGAGCAGTACTTC	CASSQDGDSEQYF	TRBV3-1	.	TRBJ2-7	.
TGTGCCAGCCAGTTTAAATCAGGGAACACTGAAGCTTTCTTT	CASQFKSGNTEAFF	TRBV12-3/TRBV12-4	.	TRBJ1-1	many
TGTGCCAGCAGCGTAGCCGGACATCGCTATGGCTACACCTTC	CASSVAGHRYGYTF	TRBV9	.	TRBJ1-2	many
TGCAGTGCTAGACTAGCGGGTCGCTCCTACAATGAGCAGTTCTTC	CSARLAGRSYNEQFF	TRBV20-1	TRBD2	TRBJ2-1	many
TGTGCCATCAGTAAGGACAGGGTCGACACCGGGGAGCTGTTTTTT	CAISKDRVDTGELFF	TRBV10-3	TRBD1	TRBJ2-2	few